The 18 T cell receptor beta chains in this list originate from one sample, sequenced in a study of cytomegalovirus exposure and HLA in healthy donors. In the PCR, 60 Vbeta and 13 Jbeta primers were used. Repertoires were generated with immunoSEQ multiplex PCR, while TCRdb's copy carries only in-frame clones and drops some. The table has 140,000 to 150,000 clones, more than 55% seen once. Sequences were obtained from PBMCs. The receptors shown here come from a woman aged 60-70 years in good health and CMV-seronegative.

This rearrangement joins TRBV10-2 to TRBJ2-2; maybe TRBD1 (5 bases). CDR3 length: 16 residues. Per germline, CDR1 WSHSY and CDR2 SAAADI. V dropped 3 bases and J dropped 0 bases, with 11 bases sitting between them. CDR3 amino acids: CASSDLAGTNTGELFF. In DNA form, the CDR3 reads TGCGCCAGCAGTGACCTTGCAGGGACGAACACCGGGGAGCTGTTTTTT.

The genes are TRBV5-6 and TRBJ1-3, with D uncertain. CDR3 length: 16 amino acids. The V gene's germline CDR1 is SGHDT and CDR2 YYEEEE. With 0 bases removed from V and 5 bases from J, the gap between germline ends came to 15 bases. In nucleotides, the CDR3 is TGTGCCAGCAGCTTGGGGCAGGACTACTATCGAAACACCATATATTTT. This codes for CASSLGQDYYRNTIYF.

This rearrangement joins TRBV27 to TRBJ2-5; 9 positions match TRBD1. The J call may not be correct, given that the DNA end is closer to TRBJ2-7. Germline CDR1 MNHEY, CDR2 SMNVEV (reference sequence). CDR3 length: 15 amino acids. The CDR3 DNA sequence: TGTGCCAGCAGTGGTGGACAGGGGCTCGCCTACGAGCAGTACTTC. Amino acid sequence: CASSGGQGLAYEQYF.

V is TRBV5-8 and J is TRBJ2-7; 12 nucleotides align to TRBD1. CDR1 is SGHTS and CDR2 is YDEGEE in the germline V gene. The CDR3 spans 16 residues. J gave up 5 bases and V 4 bases, and 10 bases lay outside the gene matches. CDR3 in DNA: TGTGCCAGCAGCGCCGGGACAGGGGGCTGGGCCGACGAGCAGTACTTC. Its translation is CASSAGTGGWADEQYF.

V is TRBV19 and J is TRBJ1-3; D call uncertain. The V and J ends lost 4 bases and 5 bases respectively, with 6 bases between them. This CDR3 contains 12 residues. Germline-derived CDR1 and CDR2 are LNHDA and SQIVND (reference sequence). The CDR3 DNA is TGTGCCAGTAGTACCAGGCGAAACACCATATATTTT. It yields the protein CASSTRRNTIYF.

J is TRBJ2-7 and V is TRBV10-2, with TRBD2 identical over 12 bases. The CDR3 extends over 14 amino acids. Per germline, CDR1 WSHSY and CDR2 SAAADI. The V and J ends lost 5 bases and 2 bases, in that order; junction bases with no gene match: 1. CDR3 coding DNA: TGCGCCAGCAGTCTAGCGGGGGGGACCTACGAGCAGTACTTC. Protein: CASSLAGGTYEQYF.

The rearrangement uses TRBV15 and TRBJ2-3; the match to TRBD1 covers 8 bases. CDR3 length: 13 amino acids. Unmatched junction bases numbered 4, after V lost 3 bases and J lost 8 bases. CDR1 and CDR2 from the germline V gene are LNHNV and YYDKDF (reference sequence). CDR3 loop: CATSRDRAATQYF. The CDR3 bases are TGTGCCACCAGCAGGGACAGGGCGGCTACGCAGTATTTT.

This clone appeared once. This chain links TRBV2 with TRBJ1-1; D is unclear. V was pared by 4 bases and J by 3 bases, with 9 bases between. From germline, CDR1 is SNHLY and CDR2 FYNNEI. This CDR3 has 13 residues. CDR3 region: CASSVEEDTEAFF. CDR3 DNA: TGTGCCAGCAGTGTAGAAGAAGACACTGAAGCTTTCTTT.

This clone occurred a few times. V gene TRBV5-4 combines with J gene TRBJ2-7, with D hard to call. Between the trimmed V and J ends, which lost 1 base and 2 bases, there was a span of 10 bases. The CDR3 is 14 residues long. Germline CDR1 reads SGHNT; CDR2 reads YYREEE (reference sequence). This chain's CDR3 is CASSLLQNTYEQYF. The CDR3 DNA follows: TGTGCCAGCAGCTTGTTACAGAACACCTACGAGCAGTACTTC.

This clone is a singleton in its sample. The J gene is TRBJ2-3, the V gene TRBV29-1, with TRBD1 matching 8 bases. The CDR3 is 15 residues long. In germline, CDR1 is SQVTM, CDR2 ANQGSEA. J lost 2 bases, V lost 4 bases, and 8 bases had no gene match. CDR3 in DNA: TGCAGCGTTGCGCAGGGGGCCGGGTACACAGATACGCAGTATTTT. Residues: CSVAQGAGYTDTQYF.

The chain links TRBV9 to TRBJ1-1; D gene uncertain. CDR1 SGDLS and CDR2 YYNGEE come from the germline V gene. The CDR3 spans 14 residues. The V end was cut by 4 bases, the J end by 1 base, with 11 bases between. The DNA of the CDR3 is TGTGCCAGCAGCTTACAACCAGAGAACACTGAAGCTTTCTTT. Translation: CASSLQPENTEAFF.

V is TRBV2 and J is TRBJ1-1, with TRBD1 matching over 7 bases. Germline CDR1 SNHLY, CDR2 FYNNEI. V lost 7 bases, J lost 1 base, and 6 bases stayed unmatched. The CDR3 runs to 14 residues. CDR3 DNA sequence: TGTGCCAGCAAGACAGGGTCGGGGAACACTGAAGCTTTCTTT. Protein: CASKTGSGNTEAFF.

This clone has a single count. CDR3 residues: CAINVPTRTDTQYF. CDR3 nucleotide sequence: TGTGCCATCAATGTGCCTACCCGCACAGATACGCAGTATTTT. The V and J genes are TRBV10-3 and TRBJ2-3; D not resolved. The V and J ends lost 7 bases and 1 base respectively, with 12 bases between them. The CDR3 has 14 residues. Germline CDR1 reads ENHRY; CDR2 reads SYGVKD.

The gene calls are TRBV10-3 and TRBJ1-6; TRBD1 might be the D (5 bases). V was clipped by 6 bases and J by 4 bases, with 13 bases between them. The CDR3 consists of 15 residues. Germline V CDR1 and CDR2: ENHRY, SYGVKD. The CDR3, as DNA: TGTGCCATCAGCCTGGGGGGGGGATATAATTCACCCCTCCACTTT. This encodes CAISLGGGYNSPLHF.

This clone was seen only a few times. CDR3 DNA: TGTGCCAGCAGCGTCTCACAGGTACACGAGCAGTACTTC. Its translation: CASSVSQVHEQYF. The rearrangement uses TRBV27 and TRBJ2-7; D perhaps matches TRBD1 (5 bases). Trimming left V 6 bases short and J 5 bases short, with 14 bases between. This CDR3 is built from 13 residues. Looked up from germline, CDR1 is MNHEY and CDR2 is SMNVEV (reference sequence).

The genes are TRBV19 and TRBJ2-2; 7 bases match TRBD1. V lost 1 base to trimming and J lost 4 bases; unmatched junction nucleotides: 3. The CDR3 consists of 15 residues. Germline V lookup: CDR1 LNHDA, CDR2 SQIVND (reference sequence). CDR3 sequence (DNA): TGTGCCAGTAGTATAGGTGCAGGGGGCACCGGGGAGCTGTTTTTT. It specifies CASSIGAGGTGELFF.

V gene TRBV7-8 combines with J gene TRBJ2-1; 8 bases agree with TRBD2. J lost 2 bases, V lost 2 bases, and 8 bases had no gene match. Germline-derived CDR1 and CDR2 are SGHVS and FQNEAQ. This CDR3 has 17 residues. DNA of the CDR3: TGTGCCAGCAGCTTACTGGCGGGAGGCCATACCTACAATGAGCAGTTCTTC. Its translation is CASSLLAGGHTYNEQFF.

The chain uses TRBV2 and TRBJ1-1, with TRBD1 matching 9 bases. Losses at the gene ends were 4 bases for V and 6 bases for J; bases not matched to a gene: 0. The CDR3 has 12 residues. Germline CDR1 and CDR2: SNHLY and FYNNEI. The CDR3 coding sequence is TGTGCCAGCAGTGGACAGGGGGCTGAAGCTTTCTTT. Protein sequence: CASSGQGAEAFF. The full variable domain, completed using reference TRBV2 and TRBJ1-1, is EPEVTQTPSHQVTQMGQEVILRCVPISNHLYFYWYRQILGQKVEFLVSFYNNEISEKSEIFDDQFSVERPDGSNFTLKIRSTKLEDSAMYFCASSGQGAEAFFGQGTRLTVV.